These 7 T cell receptor beta chains were sequenced from one sample in a study of cytotoxic CD8 clonotypes in ibrutinib-treated CLL. TCRdb's table, derived via immunoSEQ multiplex PCR, lists solely in-frame clones and lacks some. Among roughly 300,000 clones, roughly four fifths were seen once, and the ten largest hold approximately 5.1%. The specimen was PBMCs, collected at disease progression, from a patient treated with ibrutinib. Every receptor here comes from a human donor with chronic lymphocytic leukemia.

This clone was recorded only once. The chain links TRBV19 to TRBJ2-5, with D possibly being TRBD1 (6 bases). The J call may be faulty, since TRBJ2-7 better matches the DNA end. The CDR3 loop spans 15 amino acids. Germline V gene data show CDR1 as LNHDA and CDR2 as SQIVND (reference sequence). In nucleotides, the CDR3 is TGTGCCAGTAGTTCCGACCGGACAGCCTCCTACGAGCAGTACTTC. This codes for CASSSDRTASYEQYF.

J is TRBJ2-3 and V is TRBV5-1; D might be TRBD1 (6 bases). CDR3 length equals 15 residues. Germline CDR1 and CDR2: SGHRS and YFSETQ. The V gene lost 0 bases and the J gene lost 4 bases, with 12 bases spanning the gap. The CDR3 DNA follows: TGCGCCAGCAGCTTGGGGGGTTACAGGGCAGATACGCAGTATTTT. It encodes CASSLGGYRADTQYF.

The table lists this clone with a count of one. The CDR3 here is CASSLAGVEETQYF. The DNA of the CDR3 is TGTGCCAGCAGCTTAGCGGGGGTGGAAGAGACCCAGTACTTC. The V gene is TRBV11-1, the J gene TRBJ2-5, with D perhaps given as TRBD1 or TRBD2 (5 bases each). The CDR3 length is 14 residues. CDR1 is SGHAT, CDR2 FQDESV, per germline (reference sequence). Trimming cost V 0 bases and J 3 bases, with 8 bases left between them.

The chain combines TRBV11-2 with TRBJ2-4, with no clear D. CDR1 is SGHAT and CDR2 is FQNNGV in the germline V gene. V was cut by 6 bases and J by 1 base, with 4 bases left in between. The CDR3 has 12 residues. Here the CDR3 reads CASSQAKNIQYF. In nucleotides, the CDR3 is TGTGCCAGCAGTCAGGCCAAAAACATTCAGTACTTC.

This chain links TRBV29-1 with TRBJ1-2, with D perhaps matching TRBD1 (5 bases). The V end lost 6 bases, the J end lost 7 bases, and 15 bases lay between the germline ends. Germline CDR1 reads SQVTM; CDR2 reads ANQGSEA. The CDR3 spans 12 residues. CDR3 coding DNA: TGCAGCGTCGGGGGTTTAGAGGGTGGCTACACCTTC. This sequence encodes CSVGGLEGGYTF.

This chain links TRBV7-8 with TRBJ2-1; 14 bases match TRBD2. V trimming: 5 bases; J trimming: 8 bases; junction bases outside the gene matches: 5. CDR3 length: 15 residues. Germline V gene sequence: CDR1 SGHVS, CDR2 FQNEAQ. The CDR3 region has the DNA TGTGCCAGCAGCCCAGGGACTAGCGGGAGTGATGAGCAGTTCTTC. It translates to CASSPGTSGSDEQFF. The full variable domain, its missing parts supplied by reference TRBV7-8 and TRBJ2-1, is GAGVSQSPRYKVAKRGQDVALRCDPISGHVSLFWYQQALGQGPEFLTYFQNEAQLDKSGLPSDRFFAERPEGSVSTLKIQRTQQEDSAVYLCASSPGTSGSDEQFFGPGTRLTVL.

The V call is TRBV25-1, the J call TRBJ2-2; TRBD1 agrees at 10 bases. The CDR3 is made up of 15 amino acids. Germline CDR1 is MGHDK and CDR2 is SYGVNS. V trimming: 1 base; J trimming: 7 bases; junction bases outside the gene matches: 3. For the CDR3, the DNA is TGTGCCAGCAGTGAATGGGGGGACAGGGGCGGGGAGCTGTTTTTT. Protein sequence: CASSEWGDRGGELFF.